This section outlines one T cell receptor beta chain sequence together with its context. Its antigen is as yet unknown. From germline, CDR1 is SNHLY and CDR2 FYNNEI. This CDR3 is built from 16 residues. V lost 3 bases and J 0 bases, leaving 13 bases between the germline ends. These data come from a study of T-cell memory formation after mild COVID-19. Across the study: Largely, TCR clusters stayed within a single donor. Study-level points and caveats: Detection of some responders pre-infection suggested pre-existing cross-reactive memory T cells participated. CD4+ contracting clones lay mainly in CM and EM, CD8+ ones in EMRA.

After 5'RACE with constant-segment primers, TCR alpha and TCR beta cDNA libraries carrying sample barcodes and UMIs were obtained. TCRdb redid the calling of the 5' RACE reads with MiXCR, one entry per CDR3 protein. Counted here are 350,000 to 500,000 distinct CDR3 sequences, less than 25% occurring once; the ten biggest clones make up around 13%. This chain uses TRBV2 with TRBJ2-3, with a tentative D call TRBD1 (7 bases). The clonotype was recovered from an adult woman who had mild COVID-19 (a few samples of this study predate the infection). Cell type and time point are not known. Source material: PBMCs or a T cell subset sorted from them (not recorded which). The CDR3 DNA is TGTGCCAGCAGTGATACGGCGGGACAGAGCACAGATACGCAGTATTTT. Translated: CASSDTAGQSTDTQYF.